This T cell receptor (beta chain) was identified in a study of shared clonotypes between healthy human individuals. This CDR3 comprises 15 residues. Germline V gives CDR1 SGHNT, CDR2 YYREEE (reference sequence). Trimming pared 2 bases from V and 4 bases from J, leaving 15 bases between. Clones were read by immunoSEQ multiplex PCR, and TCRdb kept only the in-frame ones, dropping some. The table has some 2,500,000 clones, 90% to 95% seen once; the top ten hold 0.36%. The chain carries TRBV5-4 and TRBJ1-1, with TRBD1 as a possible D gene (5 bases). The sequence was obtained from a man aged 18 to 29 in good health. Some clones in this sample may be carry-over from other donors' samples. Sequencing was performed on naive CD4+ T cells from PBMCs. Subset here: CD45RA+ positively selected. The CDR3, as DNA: TGTGCCAGCAGCTTATTAAAGGGGCCGCCCACTGAAGCTTTCTTT. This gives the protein CASSLLKGPPTEAFF.